The 10 T cell receptor beta chains reported below all come from one sample, sequenced in a study of T cell responses to AZD1222 COVID-19 vaccine. Clones were sequenced by immunoSEQ multiplex PCR, and TCRdb holds only the in-frame ones, with some missing. This sample has roughly 120,000 clones, with approximately 85% found just once. Source: peripheral blood, taken on day 0 of AZD1222 vaccination. Every receptor here comes from an adult in good health.

The V call is TRBV30, the J call TRBJ1-4; 11 bases map to TRBD1. CDR1 and CDR2 (germline): GTSNPN, SVGIG (reference sequence). The CDR3 length is 17 residues. Trimming took 5 bases from V and 0 from J; bases not matched to a gene: 8. CDR3 sequence (DNA): TGTGCCTGGGCGAGGGACAGGGGGGAACCAACTAATGAAAAACTGTTTTTT. Translation gives CAWARDRGEPTNEKLFF.

This chain links TRBV7-6 with TRBJ1-1; D gene uncertain. Germline lookup yields CDR1 SGHVS and CDR2 FNYEAQ. The CDR3 spans 13 residues. V lost 4 bases and J lost 3, with 9 bases in between. CDR3 residues: CASSSVVDTEAFF. CDR3 in DNA: TGTGCCAGCAGCTCGGTGGTGGACACTGAAGCTTTCTTT.

This rearrangement joins TRBV6-5 to TRBJ2-7; TRBD2 matches at 8 bases. The CDR3 has 14 residues. Germline-derived CDR1 and CDR2 are MNHEY and SVGAGI. V shed 7 bases, J shed 6 bases, and the junction held 11 bases outside the gene matches. The CDR3 DNA reads TGTGCCAGCACCAAATGGGCGGGAGGCAGCGAGCAGTACTTC. Encoded protein: CASTKWAGGSEQYF.

The chain links TRBV5-8 to TRBJ1-5; weak D call: TRBD1 (5 bases). This CDR3 contains 16 residues. Germline V gene lookup returns CDR1 SGHTS and CDR2 YDEGEE. V dropped 6 bases and J dropped 0 bases, with 16 bases sitting between them. In DNA, the CDR3 is TGTGCCAGCATCGCGGGGGGGATAAGTAGCAATCAGCCCCAGCATTTT. The encoded protein is CASIAGGISSNQPQHF.

As for this clone: The same CDR3 can be traced to other DNA sequences in this sample. This chain uses TRBV24-1 with TRBJ1-2; D perhaps matches TRBD1 (5 bases). Looked up from germline, CDR1 is KGHDR and CDR2 is SFDVKD. The CDR3 has 14 amino acids. V lost 4 bases and J 0 bases, leaving 8 bases between the germline ends. The CDR3, as DNA: TGTGCCACCAGTGAGGGGGGGACTAACTATGGCTACACCTTC. Translation: CATSEGGTNYGYTF.

The chain uses TRBV29-1 and TRBJ1-2, with D maybe TRBD1 (6 bases). Germline V lookup: CDR1 SQVTM, CDR2 ANQGSEA. V was pared by 3 bases and J by 2 bases, with 16 bases between. The length of the CDR3 is 15 residues. The CDR3 protein is CSVDPEGGANYGYTF. CDR3 bases: TGCAGCGTTGACCCCGAGGGGGGGGCAAACTATGGCTACACCTTC.

The chain joins TRBV28 to TRBJ1-1, with no clear D. From germline, CDR1 is MDHEN and CDR2 SYDVKM. V was shortened by 3 bases and J by 2 bases, with 13 bases between the two germline ends. The CDR3 has 15 amino acids. The chain's CDR3 is CASSFPSDPNTEAFF. DNA for the CDR3: TGTGCCAGCAGTTTCCCCTCGGACCCAAACACTGAAGCTTTCTTT.

This clone was detected a few times. The chain employs TRBV5-1 and TRBJ1-1, with D possibly being TRBD1 (5 bases). Germline V gives CDR1 SGHRS, CDR2 YFSETQ. Trimming shortened V by 3 bases and J by 1 base, and 10 bases separated the two germline ends. The CDR3 totals 14 residues. Written as DNA, the CDR3 is TGCGCCAGCAGCTCTCGACAGAAGAACACTGAAGCTTTCTTT. This gives the protein CASSSRQKNTEAFF.

Details on this clone: The limits of the CDR3 on the DNA are not certain, so only TCRdb's listed CDR3 is given. The chain carries TRBV27 and TRBJ1-1. The germline V gene has CDR1 MNHEY and CDR2 SMNVEV (reference sequence). The CDR3 is 15 residues long, ends included. CDR3 in amino acids: CVPAGWTPMNTEAFF.

The rearrangement uses TRBV18 and TRBJ1-4; perhaps TRBD1 as D (5 bases). Germline V gives CDR1 KGHSH, CDR2 LQKENI. The CDR3 is 13 amino acids. Trimming left V 4 bases short and J 3 bases short, with 6 bases between. CDR3 DNA: TGTGCCAGCTCACGACAGTCTAATGAAAAACTGTTTTTT. Translating it yields CASSRQSNEKLFF.